Shown below are 19 T cell receptor beta chains from a single sample sequenced in a study of cytomegalovirus exposure and HLA in healthy donors. Use of 60 Vbeta and 13 Jbeta primers characterized the PCR. The protocol was immunoSEQ multiplex PCR, while the TCRdb copy is restricted to in-frame clones and leaves out a portion. The sample has around 200,000 clones, about 80% seen once. The material sequenced was PBMCs. These receptors were obtained from a man aged 35-49 years in good health and CMV-seropositive.

This clone was picked up a small number of times. The gene calls are TRBV2 and TRBJ2-7; TRBD2 matches 10 bases. Germline CDR1 reads SNHLY; CDR2 reads FYNNEI. This CDR3 has 14 amino acids. Trimming removed 1 base from V and 4 bases from J; junction bases left unmatched: 1. The CDR3 here is CASSEEAGGYEQYV. Written as DNA, the CDR3 is TGTGCCAGCAGTGAAGAAGCGGGAGGGTACGAGCAGTACGTC.

The V and J genes are TRBV19 and TRBJ2-1; 7 positions match TRBD1. The J segment lost 14 bases and the V segment lost 4 bases, leaving 8 bases of the junction unmatched. Germline V gives CDR1 LNHDA, CDR2 SQIVND (reference sequence). The CDR3 runs to 12 residues. CDR3 DNA sequence: TGTGCCAGTAGTACCGGACAGGCGATAAAGTTCTTC. Translation: CASSTGQAIKFF.

V usage is TRBV6-1 and J usage is TRBJ1-6; TRBD1 might be the D (5 bases). Germline V gene sequence: CDR1 MNHNS, CDR2 SASEGT. The germline V and J ends were trimmed by 8 bases and 9 bases, with 14 bases remaining between them. The CDR3 length is 13 residues. The DNA for the CDR3 is TGTGCCAGCTCAACGGCTCAGGGTTCACCCCTCCACTTT. The encoded protein is CASSTAQGSPLHF.

The sample holds a few counts of this clone. The chain combines TRBV18 with TRBJ1-2, with 8 bases lining up with TRBD1. This CDR3 has 16 residues. V lost 4 bases and J lost 0; bases outside the gene matches: 7. Per germline, CDR1 KGHSH and CDR2 LQKENI. CDR3 sequence: CASSLQQGVANYGYTF. The CDR3 region has the DNA TGTGCCAGCTCACTACAACAGGGGGTGGCTAACTATGGCTACACCTTC. Drawing the rest from reference TRBV18 and TRBJ1-2, the complete variable domain is NAGVMQNPRHLVRRRGQEARLRCSPMKGHSHVYWYRQLPEEGLKFMVYLQKENIIDESGMPKERFSAEFPKEGPSILRIQQVVRGDSAAYFCASSLQQGVANYGYTFGSGTRLTVV.

This chain connects TRBV6-1 to TRBJ1-5; a possible D gene is TRBD1 (6 bases). Germline V CDR1 and CDR2: MNHNS, SASEGT. V was trimmed by 4 bases and J by 4 bases, leaving 17 bases between them. There are 16 residues in the CDR3. CDR3 sequence: CASSAPRQVLNQPQHF. Here the CDR3 DNA reads TGTGCCAGCAGTGCACCACGACAGGTATTGAATCAGCCCCAGCATTTT.

The chain employs TRBV7-6 and TRBJ1-3; unclear D gene. V shed 2 bases and J shed 0 bases, with 8 bases lying between them. CDR1 and CDR2 from the germline V gene are SGHVS and FNYEAQ. The CDR3 has 15 residues. DNA of the CDR3: TGTGCCAGCAGCTTAAGGAGTCCCTCTGGAAACACCATATATTTT. Encoded protein: CASSLRSPSGNTIYF.

The chain joins TRBV5-1 to TRBJ2-3; perhaps TRBD2 as D (6 bases). The CDR3 runs to 15 residues. The V gene's germline CDR1 is SGHRS and CDR2 YFSETQ. The V and J ends lost 1 base and 1 base respectively, with 10 bases between them. CDR3 nucleotide sequence: TGCGCCAGCAGCTTGTCGGGGGTCGGCACAGATACGCAGTATTTT. It specifies CASSLSGVGTDTQYF.

This sequence joins TRBV11-2 and TRBJ2-7; 10 bases are shared with TRBD2. V lost 5 bases, J lost 5 bases, and 12 bases stayed unmatched. Germline assignment: CDR1 SGHAT and CDR2 FQNNGV. The CDR3 totals 16 residues. The CDR3 DNA sequence: TGTGCCAGCAGCCCGTACCTGGGTCTAGCGGGAGACGAGCAGTACTTC. Residues: CASSPYLGLAGDEQYF.

This rearrangement joins TRBV5-1 to TRBJ2-1, with 13 positions matching TRBD2. The germline V gene has CDR1 SGHRS and CDR2 YFSETQ. The CDR3 runs to 17 residues. V shed 6 bases and J 5 bases; nucleotides not matched to a gene: 11. CDR3 nucleotide sequence: TGCGCCAGCACCTTCGGACTAGCGGGAGTCGGAAACAATGAGCAGTTCTTC. Amino acids: CASTFGLAGVGNNEQFF. Using reference TRBV5-1 and TRBJ2-1 for the parts outside the CDR3, the full variable domain is KAGVTQTPRYLIKTRGQQVTLSCSPISGHRSVSWYQQTPGQGLQFLFEYFSETQRNKGNFPGRFSGRQFSNSRSEMNVSTLELGDSALYLCASTFGLAGVGNNEQFFGPGTRLTVL.

Points on this clone: The identical CDR3 is also encoded by other nucleotide sequences in the sample. The J gene is TRBJ2-7, the V gene TRBV19; the match to TRBD1 covers 9 bases. The CDR3 has 13 residues. CDR1 is LNHDA, CDR2 SQIVND, per germline (reference sequence). The J segment lost 4 bases and the V segment lost 3 bases, leaving 1 base of the junction unmatched. In DNA, the CDR3 is TGTGCCAGTAGTATGGGACAGGGATACGAGCAGTACTTC. As protein: CASSMGQGYEQYF. Based on the CDR3 plus reference TRBV19 and TRBJ2-7, the full variable domain is DGGITQSPKYLFRKEGQNVTLSCEQNLNHDAMYWYRQDPGQGLRLIYYSQIVNDFQKGDIAEGYSVSREKKESFPLTVTSAQKNPTAFYLCASSMGQGYEQYFGPGTRLTVT.

V is TRBV15 and J is TRBJ2-3; possible D gene TRBD2, 6 bases. The V and J ends lost 4 bases and 4 bases respectively, with 12 bases between them. This CDR3 region has 14 residues. The germline CDR1 and CDR2 sequences are LNHNV and YYDKDF (reference sequence). DNA for the CDR3: TGTGCCACCAGCAAGGAGGGGCGCGCAGATACGCAGTATTTT. Protein sequence: CATSKEGRADTQYF.

This chain connects TRBV5-1 to TRBJ2-2, with TRBD1 matching over 7 bases. V dropped 0 bases and J dropped 0; count of bases not matched to a gene: 2. Germline CDR1 SGHRS, CDR2 YFSETQ. CDR3 length equals 16 residues. The CDR3 coding sequence is TGCGCCAGCAGCTTGGAAGGGGGCGCGAACACCGGGGAGCTGTTTTTT. Encoded protein: CASSLEGGANTGELFF. The entire variable domain, with the rest obtained from reference TRBV5-1 and TRBJ2-2, is as follows: KAGVTQTPRYLIKTRGQQVTLSCSPISGHRSVSWYQQTPGQGLQFLFEYFSETQRNKGNFPGRFSGRQFSNSRSEMNVSTLELGDSALYLCASSLEGGANTGELFFGEGSRLTVL.

J is TRBJ2-3 and V is TRBV5-4; 9 nucleotides align to TRBD2. CDR1 is SGHNT and CDR2 is YYREEE in the germline V gene (reference sequence). The CDR3 loop spans 15 amino acids. Trimming took 4 bases from V and 1 from J; bases not matched to a gene: 4. The CDR3 loop reads CASSLRTSGTDTQYF. CDR3 DNA: TGTGCCAGCAGCCTCAGGACTAGCGGCACAGATACGCAGTATTTT. The full variable domain, its missing parts supplied by reference TRBV5-4 and TRBJ2-3, is ETGVTQSPTHLIKTRGQQVTLRCSSQSGHNTVSWYQQALGQGPQFIFQYYREEENGRGNFPPRFSGLQFPNYSSELNVNALELDDSALYLCASSLRTSGTDTQYFGPGTRLTVL.

V gene TRBV9 combines with J gene TRBJ1-2; 9 positions match TRBD1. V lost 2 bases and J lost 7; bases outside the gene matches: 15. The germline CDR1 and CDR2 sequences are SGDLS and YYNGEE. The CDR3 contains 17 residues. The CDR3 bases are TGTGCCAGCAGCGTTCTGGCCCTAGGGACAGGGTCAGGTGGCTACACCTTC. Protein sequence: CASSVLALGTGSGGYTF.

The chain couples TRBV5-1 to TRBJ2-2; TRBD2 aligns across 11 bases. Germline CDR1 SGHRS, CDR2 YFSETQ. J was trimmed by 1 base and V by 3 bases; bases with no gene match: 5. The CDR3 is 17 amino acids. The CDR3 coding sequence is TGCGCCAGCAGCTGGCTAGCGGGAGGAAAGAACACCGGGGAGCTGTTTTTT. Translated, it gives CASSWLAGGKNTGELFF.

The chain couples TRBV11-3 to TRBJ2-2; unclear D gene. V lost 3 bases and J lost 4, with 12 bases in between. The CDR3 length is 15 residues. Germline CDR1 is SGHNT and CDR2 is YENEEA. The CDR3 DNA is TGTGCCAGCAGCTTTGGGCTTAGAACCACCGGGGAGCTGTTTTTT. It codes for CASSFGLRTTGELFF.

The J gene is TRBJ2-1, the V gene TRBV9; 9 bases are shared with TRBD2. This CDR3 contains 16 residues. V was pared by 4 bases and J by 0 bases, with 5 bases of the junction left unmatched. Germline CDR1 is SGDLS and CDR2 is YYNGEE. Written as DNA, the CDR3 is TGTGCCAGCAGCTCCAATAGCGGGAGCTCCTACAATGAGCAGTTCTTC. Residues: CASSSNSGSSYNEQFF. Supplemented by reference TRBV9 and TRBJ2-1, the full variable domain reads DSGVTQTPKHLITATGQRVTLRCSPRSGDLSVYWYQQSLDQGLQFLIQYYNGEERAKGNILERFSAQQFPDLHSELNLSSLELGDSALYFCASSSNSGSSYNEQFFGPGTRLTVL.

This clone came up a few times. This chain joins TRBV13 and TRBJ2-2; 8 bases align to TRBD2. J was trimmed by 4 bases and V by 1 base; bases with no gene match: 2. CDR3 length: 15 residues. The V gene's germline CDR1 is PRHDT and CDR2 FYEKMQ (reference sequence). CDR3 region: CASSLDSGVTGELFF. DNA for the CDR3: TGTGCCAGCAGCTTAGATAGCGGGGTCACCGGGGAGCTGTTTTTT.

The chain links TRBV30 to TRBJ1-1; 9 bases are shared with TRBD1. Germline lookup yields CDR1 GTSNPN and CDR2 SVGIG (reference sequence). Unmatched junction bases numbered 5, after V lost 3 bases and J lost 3 bases. The CDR3 covers 14 residues. The CDR3 DNA reads TGTGCCTGGAGGAGGGACAGGGTGGACACTGAAGCTTTCTTT. It specifies CAWRRDRVDTEAFF. The variable domain in full, completed from reference TRBV30 and TRBJ1-1, reads SQTIHQWPATLVQPVGSPLSLECTVEGTSNPNLYWYRQAAGRGLQLLFYSVGIGQISSEVPQNLSASRPQDRQFILSSKKLLLSDSGFYLCAWRRDRVDTEAFFGQGTRLTVV.